A single sample gave rise to the 6 T cell receptor beta chains below, sequenced in a study of T cells after yellow fever vaccination. MiXCR, applied by TCRdb to the 5' RACE reads, yields one record per CDR3 protein. The sample has approximately 550,000 distinct CDR3 sequences, roughly 21% seen once. Sequenced here: PBMCs, sampled 15 days after the yellow fever booster vaccination. The receptors originated from a man between 25 and 39 years old who received the YFV17D yellow fever vaccine.

The genes are TRBV5-1 and TRBJ2-7, with 10 positions matching TRBD2. The V segment lost 7 bases and the J segment 3 bases; nucleotides outside the gene matches: 7. CDR1 is SGHRS and CDR2 is YFSETQ in the germline V gene. This CDR3 contains 14 residues. CDR3 DNA sequence: TGCGCCAGCGAGGCTAGCGGGAGTGGCTACGAGCAGTACTTC. Translating it yields CASEASGSGYEQYF.

This chain connects TRBV2 to TRBJ2-6, with D hard to call. Germline-derived CDR1 and CDR2 are SNHLY and FYNNEI. Deletions cut 8 bases from V and 4 bases from J, with 9 bases between. The CDR3 has 13 residues. The DNA for the CDR3 is TGTGCCAGCCAGTTGTCCGGGGCCAACGTCCTGACTTTC. Translating it yields CASQLSGANVLTF.

The chain carries TRBV20-1 and TRBJ2-5, with D possibly TRBD2 on 5 matching bases. Trimming pared 6 bases from V and 2 bases from J, leaving 10 bases between. The CDR3 contains 12 residues. Germline loops: CDR1 DFQATT, CDR2 SNEGSKA (reference sequence). CDR3 in amino acids: CSAQPGQETQYF. The CDR3 coding sequence is TGCAGTGCCCAACCGGGACAAGAGACCCAGTACTTC.

This chain uses TRBV20-1 with TRBJ1-1, with D maybe TRBD1 (6 bases). CDR3 length: 13 amino acids. V lost 3 bases and J lost 5, with 13 bases in between. Germline CDR1 is DFQATT and CDR2 is SNEGSKA (reference sequence). Here the CDR3 reads CSASMGAGTEAFF. The CDR3 DNA sequence: TGCAGTGCTAGTATGGGGGCTGGTACTGAAGCTTTCTTT.

This clonotype was seen a handful of times. The chain uses TRBV29-1 and TRBJ2-2; D unresolved. V shed 1 base and J shed 0 bases, with 3 bases lying between them. Germline V lookup: CDR1 SQVTM, CDR2 ANQGSEA. The CDR3 has 13 residues. Written as DNA, the CDR3 is TGCAGCGTTGAAGGGACGAACACCGGGGAGCTGTTTTTT. Its translation is CSVEGTNTGELFF.

The J gene is TRBJ2-1, the V gene TRBV27, with 7 nucleotides matching TRBD1. J lost 0 bases, V lost 6 bases, and 5 bases had no gene match. The CDR3 length is 15 residues. CDR1 MNHEY and CDR2 SMNVEV come from the germline V gene (reference sequence). In DNA, the CDR3 is TGTGCCAGCAGCGAGGACAGGAGCTCCTACAATGAGCAGTTCTTC. This encodes CASSEDRSSYNEQFF.